The 26 T cell receptor beta chains below were found in one sample sequenced in a study of OX40 agonist ivuxolimab in advanced cancers. Measured with immunoSEQ multiplex PCR; TCRdb has only the in-frame clones, and not every one. The profile shows 70,000 to 95,000 clones, around four fifths of them singletons. The material sequenced was CD4+ or CD8+ T cells sorted from blood, taken in a trial of the OX40 agonist ivuxolimab. The receptor source for this set is an adult with an advanced solid tumor such as melanoma, head and neck, liver or kidney cancer.

The chain uses TRBV5-1 and TRBJ2-7; TRBD2 aligns across 8 bases. Germline assignment: CDR1 SGHRS and CDR2 YFSETQ. CDR3 length: 14 residues. V was clipped by 2 bases and J by 4 bases; unmatched bases: 5. CDR3 sequence (DNA): TGCGCCAGCAGCTTCAATAGCGGGGCATACGAGCAGTACTTC. Its protein is CASSFNSGAYEQYF. The full variable domain, in which reference TRBV5-1 and TRBJ2-7 provide the parts outside the CDR3, is KAGVTQTPRYLIKTRGQQVTLSCSPISGHRSVSWYQQTPGQGLQFLFEYFSETQRNKGNFPGRFSGRQFSNSRSEMNVSTLELGDSALYLCASSFNSGAYEQYFGPGTRLTVT.

This chain uses TRBV30 with TRBJ1-2; possibly TRBD1 for D (5 bases). The CDR3 contains 12 residues. V was shortened by 4 bases and J by 5 bases, with 11 bases between the two germline ends. Germline CDR1 reads GTSNPN; CDR2 reads SVGIG (reference sequence). CDR3 region: CAWKDTQYGYTF. DNA for the CDR3: TGTGCCTGGAAGGACACGCAATATGGCTACACCTTC.

The chain recombines TRBV7-6 with TRBJ1-3; 8 bases match TRBD1. The CDR3 spans 14 residues. Germline V CDR1 and CDR2: SGHVS, FNYEAQ. The trim removed 5 bases at V and 4 bases at J, leaving 4 bases unmatched. The CDR3 sequence: CASSPTGVGNTIYF. DNA for the CDR3: TGTGCCAGCAGCCCGACAGGGGTGGGAAACACCATATATTTT.

A remark on this clone: One end of the junction varies from germline; a read error may be responsible. The chain's CDR3 is CASSLEAGLGTF. The CDR3, as DNA: TGTGCCAGCAGCTTAGAGGCAGGGCTAGGAACATTT. The genes are TRBV7-2 and TRBJ1-1; a weak D match, TRBD1 (5 bases). The CDR3 is 12 amino acids. CDR1 and CDR2 (germline): SGHTA, FQGNSA.

J is TRBJ1-1 and V is TRBV27; TRBD1 is a possible D gene (6 bases). Trimming removed 1 base at V and 6 bases at J, with 15 bases between. The CDR3 runs to 15 residues. Germline V gene lookup returns CDR1 MNHEY and CDR2 SMNVEV (reference sequence). CDR3 in amino acids: CASSLYSGVGAEAFF. DNA of the CDR3: TGTGCCAGCAGTTTATATTCAGGGGTAGGGGCTGAAGCTTTCTTT.

This clone was counted between two and nine times. This chain joins TRBV15 and TRBJ2-3; TRBD1 matches 8 bases. Unmatched junction bases numbered 6, after V lost 5 bases and J lost 2 bases. In germline, CDR1 is LNHNV, CDR2 YYDKDF (reference sequence). The CDR3 covers 15 residues. DNA for the CDR3: TGTGCCACCAGCCCGACAGGGGCAATCACAGATACGCAGTATTTT. Protein: CATSPTGAITDTQYF.

This clone was seen only once. The gene calls are TRBV7-9 and TRBJ1-1; D is ambiguous. The CDR3 is 15 amino acids. The V end lost 2 bases, the J end lost 1 base, and 11 bases lay between the germline ends. Per germline, CDR1 SEHNR and CDR2 FQNEAQ (reference sequence). CDR3: CASSLKVTRNTEAFF. In DNA, the CDR3 is TGTGCCAGCAGCTTAAAAGTGACAAGGAACACTGAAGCTTTCTTT.

V is TRBV18 and J is TRBJ1-1; 7 bases agree with TRBD1. CDR3 length: 16 residues. CDR1 and CDR2 from the germline V gene are KGHSH and LQKENI. V was clipped by 6 bases and J by 1 base; unmatched bases: 11. The CDR3 loop reads CASSRQGVLQNTEAFF. The CDR3 nucleotides read TGTGCCAGCTCCCGACAGGGCGTACTTCAGAACACTGAAGCTTTCTTT.

The V call is TRBV5-4, the J call TRBJ2-3; 7 bases are a match to TRBD2. With 4 bases clipped from V and 1 base from J, the junction kept 6 bases outside the gene matches. The CDR3 runs 15 residues. CDR1 and CDR2 (germline): SGHNT, YYREEE (reference sequence). Here the CDR3 reads CASSPEAGGTDTQYF. The DNA of the CDR3 is TGTGCCAGCAGCCCGGAGGCGGGAGGCACAGATACGCAGTATTTT.

Here the CDR3 DNA reads TGTGCCATCAGTGACCCGAGAGGGCTCGAGCAGTACTTC. Translation: CAISDPRGLEQYF. V and J are TRBV10-3 and TRBJ2-7, with D possibly matching TRBD2 (5 bases). This CDR3 comprises 13 residues. V was clipped by 3 bases and J by 6 bases, with 12 bases between them. Germline CDR1 and CDR2: ENHRY and SYGVKD.

V usage is TRBV6-5 and J usage is TRBJ2-5; perhaps D is TRBD1 or TRBD2 (5 bases each). CDR3 length equals 15 residues. The V end was cut by 6 bases, the J end by 2 bases, with 16 bases between. Germline V gene lookup returns CDR1 MNHEY and CDR2 SVGAGI. The DNA of the CDR3 is TGTGCCAGCAGCCCCAAGTCGGGGCTACAAGAGACCCAGTACTTC. It specifies CASSPKSGLQETQYF.

This clone came up a few times. The rearrangement links TRBV27 to TRBJ2-2, with D unresolved. V was clipped by 6 bases and J by 2 bases, with 7 bases between them. The CDR3 length is 13 residues. CDR1 is MNHEY and CDR2 is SMNVEV in the germline V gene (reference sequence). CDR3 in DNA: TGTGCCAGCAGGACACCTAACACCGGGGAGCTGTTTTTT. It codes for CASRTPNTGELFF.

This chain links TRBV6-5 with TRBJ1-5; 7 bases are a match to TRBD1. Germline V CDR1 and CDR2: MNHEY, SVGAGI. Germline trimming cut 5 bases from V and 7 bases from J; bases unmatched to any gene: 5. The CDR3 sequence is 13 residues long. The CDR3 bases are TGTGCCAGCAGTCAGGGGGTGGAGCAGCCCCAGCATTTT. Its protein product is CASSQGVEQPQHF.

The chain carries TRBV6-5 and TRBJ2-1; TRBD1 matches at 10 bases. Germline V gene data show CDR1 as MNHEY and CDR2 as SVGAGI. Trimming removed 6 bases from V and 8 bases from J; junction bases left unmatched: 10. The CDR3 spans 15 residues. CDR3 protein: CASSPGQGVSYEQFF. As DNA, the CDR3 is TGTGCCAGCAGCCCCGGACAGGGGGTCTCATATGAGCAGTTCTTC.

This clone was picked up a small number of times. This chain links TRBV20-1 with TRBJ1-5; no definite D call. Germline-derived CDR1 and CDR2 are DFQATT and SNEGSKA (reference sequence). V was clipped by 0 bases and J by 7 bases, with 4 bases between them. The CDR3 has 11 amino acids. The CDR3 region is CSARDDQPQHF. In DNA, the CDR3 is TGCAGTGCTAGAGATGACCAGCCCCAGCATTTT.

The rearrangement links TRBV30 to TRBJ1-1; D gene unclear. Germline V gene data show CDR1 as GTSNPN and CDR2 as SVGIG (reference sequence). The CDR3 sequence is 13 residues long. Trimming left V 3 bases short and J 1 base short, with 9 bases between. CDR3 DNA sequence: TGTGCCTGGAGGTTCCCGGCGAACACTGAAGCTTTCTTT. Its translation: CAWRFPANTEAFF.

This clone was seen only a few times. The chain has TRBV19 and TRBJ2-5; no reliable D call. CDR1 LNHDA and CDR2 SQIVND come from the germline V gene (reference sequence). This CDR3 spans 14 amino acids. V was pared by 5 bases and J by 6 bases, with 16 bases between. The CDR3: CASSSARGSQTQYF. CDR3 nucleotides: TGTGCCAGTAGTTCTGCCCGTGGAAGCCAGACCCAGTACTTC.

The V gene is TRBV4-2, the J gene TRBJ1-1; 8 nucleotides line up with TRBD1. V lost 1 base to trimming and J lost 1 base; unmatched junction nucleotides: 8. The CDR3 contains 17 residues. Germline CDR1 is LGHNA and CDR2 is YNFKEQ. The CDR3 DNA reads TGTGCCAGCAGCCAAGCTATCTCTGGACAGGGGAACACTGAAGCTTTCTTT. This sequence encodes CASSQAISGQGNTEAFF.

The chain carries TRBV5-6 and TRBJ1-1; 10 positions match TRBD1. Losses at the gene ends were 0 bases for V and 8 bases for J; bases not matched to a gene: 4. This CDR3 is 14 amino acids long. Germline V gene lookup returns CDR1 SGHDT and CDR2 YYEEEE. CDR3 protein: CASSLGQGAREAFF. In nucleotides, the CDR3 is TGTGCCAGCAGCTTGGGACAGGGGGCGAGGGAAGCTTTCTTT.

V is TRBV6-5 and J is TRBJ2-7, with TRBD1 matching 8 bases. Germline values: CDR1 MNHEY, CDR2 SVGAGI. J gave up 2 bases and V 5 bases, and 5 bases lay outside the gene matches. The length of the CDR3 is 14 residues. This chain's CDR3 is CASSTTGAPYEQYF. The CDR3 nucleotides are TGTGCCAGCAGTACGACAGGGGCCCCCTACGAGCAGTACTTC.

This rearrangement joins TRBV4-3 to TRBJ1-5, with no clear D. The CDR3 is 14 amino acids. The V gene's germline CDR1 is LGHNA and CDR2 YSLEER. Trimming took off 0 bases at V and 6 bases at J, with 9 bases between the two ends. Written as DNA, the CDR3 is TGCGCCAGCAGCCAAGAGTCGGCGGGTCAGCCCCAGCATTTT. Amino acid sequence: CASSQESAGQPQHF.

This chain connects TRBV4-2 to TRBJ2-5, with D perhaps TRBD1 or TRBD2 (7 bases each). This CDR3 spans 15 amino acids. Trimming stripped 5 bases from V and 5 bases from J, with 18 bases between. Germline lookup yields CDR1 LGHNA and CDR2 YNFKEQ. Here the CDR3 reads CASSNRGGIRETQYF. CDR3 bases: TGTGCCAGCAGCAACAGGGGAGGGATTAGGGAGACCCAGTACTTC.

The chain has TRBV10-3 and TRBJ2-3; a possible D gene is TRBD1 (5 bases). Trimming left V 3 bases short and J 4 bases short, with 14 bases between. Per germline, CDR1 ENHRY and CDR2 SYGVKD. This CDR3 has 15 residues. Written as DNA, the CDR3 is TGTGCCATCAGTGACGCGAGGACCAGGGCAGATACGCAGTATTTT. Translating gives CAISDARTRADTQYF.

The chain employs TRBV2 and TRBJ1-4; unclear D gene. Per germline, CDR1 SNHLY and CDR2 FYNNEI. The CDR3 has 12 amino acids. Trimming pared 6 bases from V and 3 bases from J, leaving 5 bases between. CDR3 sequence: CASSFANEKLFF. As DNA, the CDR3 is TGTGCCAGCAGCTTTGCTAATGAAAAACTGTTTTTT.

This chain uses TRBV5-6 with TRBJ2-7; 10 bases line up with TRBD2. This CDR3 spans 14 amino acids. CDR1 SGHDT and CDR2 YYEEEE come from the germline V gene. V was clipped by 4 bases and J by 6 bases; unmatched bases: 7. CDR3 residues: CASSEGLASGEQYF. The DNA of the CDR3 is TGTGCCAGCAGCGAGGGACTAGCGAGTGGCGAGCAGTACTTC.

This chain links TRBV7-9 with TRBJ1-3, with D maybe TRBD1 (5 bases). The CDR3 totals 17 residues. V lost 5 bases to trimming and J lost 1 base, with 18 bases between them. Germline V gene data show CDR1 as SEHNR and CDR2 as FQNEAQ (reference sequence). In DNA form, the CDR3 reads TGTGCCAGCAGCCCTGGGGCAGGGAGGACTTCTGGAAACACCATATATTTT. Translation: CASSPGAGRTSGNTIYF.